This note documents a single T cell receptor (beta chain) sequence. Its specificity is unknown. The sample originates from a study of cytomegalovirus exposure and HLA in healthy donors. The study's findings and limits: Owing to their indistinguishability, certain V segments, notably TRBV6-2 and TRBV6-3, were excluded. Using a false discovery rate of 0.05, a later analysis showed that 15,000 to 20,000 TCR beta sequences were associated with HLA alleles.

It was with 60 Vbeta and 13 Jbeta primers that the PCR ran. The assay was immunoSEQ multiplex PCR, and TCRdb's table has in-frame clones only and misses some. The repertoire includes more than 95,000 clones, about four fifths of them detected once, and approximately 9.6% sits in the top ten. CDR1 and CDR2 from the germline V gene are SNHLY and FYNNEI. This CDR3 has 11 residues. V lost 7 bases and J lost 8, with 11 bases in between. The donors were healthy bone marrow donors. This chain joins TRBV2 and TRBJ1-1; TRBD1 might be the D (6 bases). The receptor's source is a woman in her forties or fifties in good health and CMV-seropositive. Input material: PBMCs. The CDR3 sequence: CASNGGAEAFF. DNA of the CDR3: TGTGCCAGCAACGGGGGGGCGGAAGCTTTCTTT.